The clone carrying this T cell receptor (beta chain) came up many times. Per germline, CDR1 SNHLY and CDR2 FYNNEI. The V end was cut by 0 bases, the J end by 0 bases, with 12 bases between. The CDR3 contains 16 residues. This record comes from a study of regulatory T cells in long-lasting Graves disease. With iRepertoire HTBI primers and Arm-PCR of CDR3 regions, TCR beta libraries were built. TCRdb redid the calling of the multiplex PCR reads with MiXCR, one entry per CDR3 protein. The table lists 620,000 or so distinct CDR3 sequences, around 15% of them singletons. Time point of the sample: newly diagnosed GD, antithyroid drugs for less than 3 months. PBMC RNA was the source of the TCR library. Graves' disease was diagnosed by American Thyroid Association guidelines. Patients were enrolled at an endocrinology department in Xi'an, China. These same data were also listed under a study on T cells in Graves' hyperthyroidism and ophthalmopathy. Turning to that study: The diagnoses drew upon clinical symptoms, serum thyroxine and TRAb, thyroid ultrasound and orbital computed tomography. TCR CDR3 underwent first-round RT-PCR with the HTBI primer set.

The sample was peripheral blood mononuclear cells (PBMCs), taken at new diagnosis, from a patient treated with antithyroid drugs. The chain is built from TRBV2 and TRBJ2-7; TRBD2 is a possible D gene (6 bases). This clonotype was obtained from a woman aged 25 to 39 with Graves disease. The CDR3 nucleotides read TGTGCCAGCAGTGAAGCTGTGGGAGGCCCCTCCTACGAGCAGTACTTC. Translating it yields CASSEAVGGPSYEQYF.